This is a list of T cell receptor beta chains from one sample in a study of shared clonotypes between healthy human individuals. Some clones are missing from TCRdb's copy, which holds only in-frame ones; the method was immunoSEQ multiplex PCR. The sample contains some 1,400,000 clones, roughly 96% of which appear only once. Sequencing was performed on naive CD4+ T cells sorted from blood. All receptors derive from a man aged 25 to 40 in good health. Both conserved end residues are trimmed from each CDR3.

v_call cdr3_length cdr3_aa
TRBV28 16 ASSLGGWEGESNQPQH
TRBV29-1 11 SVRDPRNYGYT
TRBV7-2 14 ASSFAQGAVKNIQY
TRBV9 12 ASSTQGDGYEQY
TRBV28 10 ASSFLGLSPF
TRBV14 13 ASSEQGSFLGKLF
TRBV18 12 ASSSQGVNTEAF
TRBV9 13 ASSVWAVRTGELF
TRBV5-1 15 ASSLNRPRDNTYEQY
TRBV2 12 ASTRGTGVETQY